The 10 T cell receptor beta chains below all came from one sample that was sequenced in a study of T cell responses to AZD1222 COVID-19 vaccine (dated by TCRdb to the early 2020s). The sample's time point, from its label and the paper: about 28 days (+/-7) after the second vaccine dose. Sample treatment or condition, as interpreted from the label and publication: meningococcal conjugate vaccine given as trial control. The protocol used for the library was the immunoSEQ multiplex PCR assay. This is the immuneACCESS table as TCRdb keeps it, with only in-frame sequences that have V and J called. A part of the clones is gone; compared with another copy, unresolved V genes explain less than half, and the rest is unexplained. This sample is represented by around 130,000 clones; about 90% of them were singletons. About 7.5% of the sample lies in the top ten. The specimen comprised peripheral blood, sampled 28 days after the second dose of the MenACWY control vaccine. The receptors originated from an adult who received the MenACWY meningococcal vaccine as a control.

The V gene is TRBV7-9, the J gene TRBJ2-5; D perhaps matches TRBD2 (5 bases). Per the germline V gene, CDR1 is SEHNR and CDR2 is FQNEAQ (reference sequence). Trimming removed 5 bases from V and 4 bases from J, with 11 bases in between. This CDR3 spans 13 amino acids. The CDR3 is CASSPAGLETQYF. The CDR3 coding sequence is TGTGCCAGCAGCCCGGCGGGTTTAGAGACCCAGTACTTC.

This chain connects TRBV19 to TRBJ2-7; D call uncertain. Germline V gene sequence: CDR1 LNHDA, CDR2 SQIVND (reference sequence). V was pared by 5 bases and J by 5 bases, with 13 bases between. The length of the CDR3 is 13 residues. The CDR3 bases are TGTGCCAGTAGTTTTCGGGTAGCAGACGAGCAGTACTTC. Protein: CASSFRVADEQYF.

The DNA for the CDR3 is TGTGCCAGCAGTCCTACACCTACCTACGAGCAGTACTTC. Translation gives CASSPTPTYEQYF. The chain recombines TRBV28 with TRBJ2-7; unclear D gene. The V end lost 5 bases, the J end lost 2 bases, and 10 bases lay between the germline ends. This CDR3 is built from 13 residues. Germline lookup yields CDR1 MDHEN and CDR2 SYDVKM.

DNA for the CDR3: TGTGCCATCAGTGACTCCGGGGCGCCGGAGACCCAGTACTTC. Its translation: CAISDSGAPETQYF. V and J are TRBV10-3 and TRBJ2-5; the D gene could be TRBD1 or TRBD2 (5 bases each). Trimming pared 3 bases from V and 5 bases from J, leaving 13 bases between. The germline V gene has CDR1 ENHRY and CDR2 SYGVKD. The CDR3 sequence is 14 residues long.

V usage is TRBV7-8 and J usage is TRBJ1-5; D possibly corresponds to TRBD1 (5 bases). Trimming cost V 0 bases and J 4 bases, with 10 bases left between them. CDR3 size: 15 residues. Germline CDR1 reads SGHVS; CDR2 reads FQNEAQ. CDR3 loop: CASSLAGARNQPQHF. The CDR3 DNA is TGTGCCAGCAGCTTAGCCGGGGCGAGGAATCAGCCCCAGCATTTT.

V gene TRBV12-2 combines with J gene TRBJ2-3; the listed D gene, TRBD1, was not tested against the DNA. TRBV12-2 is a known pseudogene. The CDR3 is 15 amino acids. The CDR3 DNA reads TGTGCAAGTCTCTCTACAAGACAGGGCACAGATACGCAGTATTTT. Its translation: CASLSTRQGTDTQYF.

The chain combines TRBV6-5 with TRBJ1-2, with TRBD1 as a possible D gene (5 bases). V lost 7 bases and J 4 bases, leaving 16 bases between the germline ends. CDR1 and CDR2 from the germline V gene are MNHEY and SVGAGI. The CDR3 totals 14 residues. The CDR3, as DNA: TGTGCCAGCATCGACCCGGGACGGCTCTATGGCTACACCTTC. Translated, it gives CASIDPGRLYGYTF.

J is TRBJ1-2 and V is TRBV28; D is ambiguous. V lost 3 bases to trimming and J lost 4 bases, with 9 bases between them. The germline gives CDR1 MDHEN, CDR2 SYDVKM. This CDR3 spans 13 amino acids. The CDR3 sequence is CASSLREGYGYTF. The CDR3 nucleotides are TGTGCCAGCAGTTTGCGGGAGGGCTATGGCTACACCTTC.

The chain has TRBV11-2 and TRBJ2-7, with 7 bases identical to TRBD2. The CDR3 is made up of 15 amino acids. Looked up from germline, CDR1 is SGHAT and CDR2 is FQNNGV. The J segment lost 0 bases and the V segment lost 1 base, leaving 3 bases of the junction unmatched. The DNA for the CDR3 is TGTGCCAGCAGCTTAGCTAGCGGCCACTCCTACGAGCAGTACTTC. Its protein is CASSLASGHSYEQYF. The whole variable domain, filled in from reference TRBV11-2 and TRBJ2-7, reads EAGVAQSPRYKIIEKRQSVAFWCNPISGHATLYWYQQILGQGPKLLIQFQNNGVVDDSQLPKDRFSAERLKGVDSTLKIQPAKLEDSAVYLCASSLASGHSYEQYFGPGTRLTVT.

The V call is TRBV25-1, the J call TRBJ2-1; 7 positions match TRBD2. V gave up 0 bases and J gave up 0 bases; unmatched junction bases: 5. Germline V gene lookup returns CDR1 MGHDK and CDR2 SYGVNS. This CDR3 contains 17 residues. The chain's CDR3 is CASSEYGGSHSYNEQFF. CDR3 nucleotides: TGTGCCAGCAGTGAATACGGGGGGTCCCACTCCTACAATGAGCAGTTCTTC.